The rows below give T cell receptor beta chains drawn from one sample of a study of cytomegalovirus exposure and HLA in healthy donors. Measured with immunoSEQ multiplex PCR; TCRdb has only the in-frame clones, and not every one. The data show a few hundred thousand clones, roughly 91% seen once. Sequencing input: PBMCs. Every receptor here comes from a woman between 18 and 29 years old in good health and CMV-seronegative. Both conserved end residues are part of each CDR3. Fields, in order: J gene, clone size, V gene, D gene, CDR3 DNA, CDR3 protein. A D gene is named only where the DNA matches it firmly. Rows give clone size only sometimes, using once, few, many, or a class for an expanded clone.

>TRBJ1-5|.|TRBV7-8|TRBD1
TGTGCCAGCAGCCGGGGCAGGGGGCGGTATGGCAATCAGCCCCAGCATTTT
CASSRGRGRYGNQPQHF
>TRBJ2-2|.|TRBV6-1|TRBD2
TGTGCCAGCAGTGGCCAGCGGGGGGTCGCGAACACCGGGGAGCTGTTTTTT
CASSGQRGVANTGELFF
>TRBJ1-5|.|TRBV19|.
TGTGCCAGTAGTATGTGGGGGCGCGAGGATCAGCCCCAGCATTTT
CASSMWGREDQPQHF
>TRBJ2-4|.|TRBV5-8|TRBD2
TGTGCCAGCAGCTTAGGCGGGAGGGCCCGGGGAAACATTCAGTACTTC
CASSLGGRARGNIQYF
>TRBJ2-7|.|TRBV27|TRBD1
TGTGCCAGCAGAACTATAGGGACAGGGGAAGTCGAGCAGTACTTC
CASRTIGTGEVEQYF
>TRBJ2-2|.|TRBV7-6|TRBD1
TGTGCCAGCAGCTCCTCGGGACAGGGGCCCGGGGAGCTGTTTTTT
CASSSSGQGPGELFF
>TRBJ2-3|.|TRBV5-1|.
TGCGCCAGCAGCTTGACAGCCCAAATCACAGATACGCAGTATTTT
CASSLTAQITDTQYF
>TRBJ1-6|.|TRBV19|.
TGTGCCAGTAGTACCTACGAGGGTCCCCATAATTCACCCCTCCACTTT
CASSTYEGPHNSPLHF
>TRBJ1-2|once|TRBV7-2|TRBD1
TGTGCCAGCACTAGGGACAGGGGGAATGGCTACACCTTC
CASTRDRGNGYTF
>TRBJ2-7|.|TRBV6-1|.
TGTGCCAGCAGTCCCTATAGAAGACAGACCTACGAGCAGTACTTC
CASSPYRRQTYEQYF
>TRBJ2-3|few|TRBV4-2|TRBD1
TGTGCCAGCAGCTCAAGGGGAAAGGGACAGGGTCTTGCAGATACGCAGTATTTT
CASSSRGKGQGLADTQYF
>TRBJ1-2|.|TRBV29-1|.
TGCAGCGTTGGGCAGACTAACTATGGCTACACCTTC
CSVGQTNYGYTF
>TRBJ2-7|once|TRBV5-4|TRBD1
TGTGCCAGCAGCGCCCGGGACAGGGTAACCTACGAGCAGTACTTC
CASSARDRVTYEQYF
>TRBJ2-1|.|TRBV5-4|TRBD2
TGTGCCAGCAGCTTGGAGCGGGGCCTCTACAATGAGCAGTTCTTC
CASSLERGLYNEQFF
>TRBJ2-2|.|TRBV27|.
TGTGCCAGCAGTGAAATAGGTACATCGGGTACCGGGGAGCTGTTTTTT
CASSEIGTSGTGELFF
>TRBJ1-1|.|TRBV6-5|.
TGTGCCAGCAGGCCTCCAGGGAACACTGAAGCTTTCTTT
CASRPPGNTEAFF
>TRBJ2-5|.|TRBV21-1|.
TGTGCCAGCAGCAACTTACGGAGTCAAGAGACCCAGTACTTC
CASSNLRSQETQYF
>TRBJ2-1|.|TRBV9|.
TGTGCCAGCAGCGTAGGTGGCCCTAGCGTGCACAATGAGCAGTTCTTC
CASSVGGPSVHNEQFF
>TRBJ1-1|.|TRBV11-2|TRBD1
TGTGCCAGCAGCCCCCGACAGGGAGCGGCTGAAGCTTTCTTT
CASSPRQGAAEAFF
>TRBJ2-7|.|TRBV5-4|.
TGTGCCAGCAGCGTAGCGGCGGGAAGAGAGTACGAGCAGTACTTC
CASSVAAGREYEQYF
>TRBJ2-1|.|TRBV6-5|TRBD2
TGTGCCAGCAGTAAGGGAGCGGGACAGCAGTTCTTC
CASSKGAGQQFF
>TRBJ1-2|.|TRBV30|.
TGTGCCTGGAGTATAGGACAAGGAAACTATGGCTACACCTTC
CAWSIGQGNYGYTF
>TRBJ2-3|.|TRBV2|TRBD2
TGTGCCAGCAGTTTCGGGGGGGGGCAGTATTTT
CASSFGGGQYF
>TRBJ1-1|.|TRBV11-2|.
TGTGCCAGCAGCCTTTATCTAGATTTCAATGAAGCTTTCTTT
CASSLYLDFNEAFF
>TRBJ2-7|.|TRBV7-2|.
TGTGCCAGCAGCTTACAGAATGCCGACTACGAGCAGTACTTC
CASSLQNADYEQYF
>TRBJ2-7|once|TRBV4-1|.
TGCGCCAGCAGCCTCCCCGCCCGGACACGTTCGAACGAGCAGTACTTC
CASSLPARTRSNEQYF
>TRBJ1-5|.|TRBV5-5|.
TGTGCCAGCAGCTTGGACTGGGGGGGACAGCCCCAGCATTTT
CASSLDWGGQPQHF
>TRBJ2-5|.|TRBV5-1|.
TGCGCCAGCAGCTTGTTTGGACAGACGTATCAAGAGACCCAGTACTTC
CASSLFGQTYQETQYF
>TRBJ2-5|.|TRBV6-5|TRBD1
TGTGCCAGCAGGTGGGACAGGGGGTCAGAGACCCAGTACTTC
CASRWDRGSETQYF
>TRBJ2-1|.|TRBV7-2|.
TGTGCCAGCAGCTCCCAGGGGGGCTCCTACAATGAGCAGTTCTTC
CASSSQGGSYNEQFF
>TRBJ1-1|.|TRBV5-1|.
TGCGCCAGCAGCCCCCAAGGGGGGGACACTGAAGCTTTCTTT
CASSPQGGDTEAFF
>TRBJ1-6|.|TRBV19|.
TGTGCCAGTAGGTTCAGCTCCTATAATTCACCCCTCCACTTT
CASRFSSYNSPLHF
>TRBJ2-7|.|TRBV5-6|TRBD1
TGTGCCAGCAGCTCCAGGGGGCGGTCCGAGCAGTACTTC
CASSSRGRSEQYF
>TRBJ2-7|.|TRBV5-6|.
TGTGCCAGCCAAACAGGTACCTACGAGCAGTACTTC
CASQTGTYEQYF
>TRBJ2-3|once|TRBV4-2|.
TGTGCCAGCAGCCAAGTGAGACTTGCTACAGATACGCAGTATTTT
CASSQVRLATDTQYF
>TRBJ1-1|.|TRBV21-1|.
TGTGCCAGCAGCAAAAATTGTGTCAGAAACACTGAAGCTTTCTTT
CASSKNCVRNTEAFF
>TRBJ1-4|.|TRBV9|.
TGTGCCAGCAGCGTAGCTCAGGCCTCCGAAAAACTGTTTTTT
CASSVAQASEKLFF
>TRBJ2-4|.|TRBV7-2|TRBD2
TGTGCCAGCAGCTTACATGTAGCGGGGAAAAACATTCAGTACTTC
CASSLHVAGKNIQYF
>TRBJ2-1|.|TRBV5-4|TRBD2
TGTGCCAGCAGCTTCTACGTCCCGGGACTAGCGGGAGCTAGCGGGAATGAGCAGTTCTTC
CASSFYVPGLAGASGNEQFF
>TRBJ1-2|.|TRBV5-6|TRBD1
TGTGCCAGCAGATTACAGGGGGCCGACTATGGCTACACCTTC
CASRLQGADYGYTF
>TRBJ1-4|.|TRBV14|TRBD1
TGTGCCAGCAGCCAAGATCGCGGGACAGTAACTGAAAAACTGTTTTTT
CASSQDRGTVTEKLFF
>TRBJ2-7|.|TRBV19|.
TGTGCCAGTAGTATCGGCTACAGCTACGAGCAGTACTTC
CASSIGYSYEQYF
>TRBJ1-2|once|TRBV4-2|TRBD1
TGTGCCAGCAGCCCAGTGGGACAGGGCTTATTAGACTATGGCTACACCTTC
CASSPVGQGLLDYGYTF
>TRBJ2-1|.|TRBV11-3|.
TGTGCCAGCAGCTTAGATGGGAGGCAGTTATCCTACAATGAGCAGTTCTTC
CASSLDGRQLSYNEQFF
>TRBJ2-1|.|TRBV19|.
TGTGCCAGTAGTATGGGAGCTACCTACAATGAGCAGTTCTTC
CASSMGATYNEQFF
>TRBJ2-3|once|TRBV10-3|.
TGTGCCATCAGGACACGGGATACGCAGTATTTT
CAIRTRDTQYF
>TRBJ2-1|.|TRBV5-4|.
TGTGCCAGCAGCTTGGGGGCAGGGGTCGGCAATGAGCAGTTCTTC
CASSLGAGVGNEQFF
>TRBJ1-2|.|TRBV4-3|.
TGCGCCAGCAGCCAAGATCTTGGAGATTTGGGTGGCTACACCTTC
CASSQDLGDLGGYTF
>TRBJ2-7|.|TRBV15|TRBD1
TGTGCCACCGCTAAGGGGGACAGGCCCAGGGAGCAGTACTTC
CATAKGDRPREQYF
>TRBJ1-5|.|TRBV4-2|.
TGTGCCAGCAGCAAAGAGGGGCAGAGTAATCAGCCCCAGCATTTT
CASSKEGQSNQPQHF
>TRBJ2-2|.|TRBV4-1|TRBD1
TGCGCCAGCAGCCAACGGACAGGGACCGGGGAGCTGTTTTTT
CASSQRTGTGELFF
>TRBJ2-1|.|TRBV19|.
TGTGCCAGTACCGAGGTTAGGAGGAGAGCCGGGGATGAGCAGTTCTTC
CASTEVRRRAGDEQFF
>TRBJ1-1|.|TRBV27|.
TGTGCCAGCAGCGTACAGATGAACACTGAAGCTTTCTTT
CASSVQMNTEAFF
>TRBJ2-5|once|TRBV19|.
TGTGCCAGTAGCGCAGGGGTCATGAGTGGGACCCAGTACTTC
CASSAGVMSGTQYF
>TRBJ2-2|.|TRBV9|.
TGTGCCAGCAGCGTAGGCCGGCGGCCCGGGGAGCTGTTTTTT
CASSVGRRPGELFF
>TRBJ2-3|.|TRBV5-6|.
TGTGCCAGCAGCTTGAGACCAATGTACAGGATTATAGGGACAGATACGCAGTATTTT
CASSLRPMYRIIGTDTQYF